This entry lists 30 T cell receptor beta chains sequenced from one sample in a study of T cells after yellow fever vaccination. TCRdb re-called the 5' RACE reads through MiXCR, storing one row per CDR3 protein. The profile covers roughly 300,000 distinct CDR3 sequences, with roughly 8% appearing a single time and roughly a sixth taken by the ten largest. Sequences were derived from PBMCs, sampled more than 35 days after the first yellow fever vaccination. The receptors originated from a man between 18 and 29 years old who received the YFV17D yellow fever vaccine.

This rearrangement joins TRBV3-1 to TRBJ2-4; D remains ambiguous. Between the trimmed V and J ends, which lost 0 bases and 0 bases, there was a span of 6 bases. CDR1 is LGHDT, CDR2 YNNKEL, per germline (reference sequence). The CDR3 has 15 amino acids. CDR3 residues: CASSQDSPAKNIQYF. The CDR3 nucleotides are TGTGCCAGCAGCCAAGATTCTCCAGCCAAAAACATTCAGTACTTC. Drawing the rest from reference TRBV3-1 and TRBJ2-4, the complete variable domain is DTAVSQTPKYLVTQMGNDKSIKCEQNLGHDTMYWYKQDSKKFLKIMFSYNNKELIINETVPNRFSPKSPDKAHLNLHINSLELGDSAVYFCASSQDSPAKNIQYFGAGTRLSVL.

This clonotype was observed a handful of times. This rearrangement joins TRBV20-1 to TRBJ1-1; 10 bases are a match to TRBD1. The CDR3 is 15 amino acids. CDR1 and CDR2 (germline): DFQATT, SNEGSKA (reference sequence). V lost 0 bases and J lost 1; bases outside the gene matches: 2. The DNA of the CDR3 is TGCAGTGCTAGAGATCGACAGGGGGCGAACACTGAAGCTTTCTTT. This codes for CSARDRQGANTEAFF.

This clonotype was observed many times. The chain has TRBV4-3 and TRBJ2-3, with 8 bases that match TRBD2. The CDR3 spans 16 residues. Per the germline V gene, CDR1 is LGHNA and CDR2 is YSLEER. Trimming cost V 2 bases and J 6 bases; bases outside gene matches: 10. The CDR3 DNA follows: TGCGCCAGCAGCCAATCCCTTCCGGCTAGCGGGGATACGCAGTATTTT. Its protein is CASSQSLPASGDTQYF.

This clonotype was picked up a small number of times. The V gene is TRBV5-1, the J gene TRBJ2-1; D remains ambiguous. Per germline, CDR1 SGHRS and CDR2 YFSETQ. The V end was cut by 0 bases, the J end by 6 bases, with 13 bases between. The CDR3 consists of 15 residues. The CDR3 DNA is TGCGCCAGCAGCTTGGGGGTTAGCCCCAGCAATGAGCAGTTCTTC. It translates to CASSLGVSPSNEQFF.

This clonotype was counted only a few times. The chain recombines TRBV6-5 with TRBJ2-7; D may be TRBD1 or TRBD2 (6 bases each). The germline V gene has CDR1 MNHEY and CDR2 SVGAGI. V lost 0 bases and J lost 3, with 18 bases in between. This CDR3 is 17 amino acids long. The CDR3, as DNA: TGTGCCAGCAGTTACTCGATTGGGGGGCCTGAAAGCTACGAGCAGTACGTC. Translated: CASSYSIGGPESYEQYV.

V gene TRBV4-3 combines with J gene TRBJ1-5, with TRBD1 identical over 8 bases. Germline CDR1 is LGHNA and CDR2 is YSLEER. The CDR3 contains 17 residues. After removal of 0 bases from V and 2 bases from J, the junction contained 6 bases not matched to a gene. CDR3: CASSQDLGTGGNQPQHF. CDR3 nucleotides: TGCGCCAGCAGCCAAGATCTCGGGACAGGAGGCAATCAGCCCCAGCATTTT.

This clonotype was seen at least ten times. The V gene is TRBV6-2 or TRBV6-3, the J gene TRBJ2-2; D perhaps matches TRBD1 (6 bases). The CDR3 length is 12 residues. The V end was cut by 5 bases, the J end by 6 bases, with 7 bases between. The germline CDR1 and CDR2 sequences are MNHEY and SVGEGT. CDR3 residues: CASSQGSGELFF. The CDR3 coding sequence is TGTGCCAGCAGTCAGGGGTCCGGGGAGCTGTTTTTT.

The genes are TRBV10-3 and TRBJ2-3; tentative D call: TRBD1 (5 bases). There are 16 residues in the CDR3. V dropped 3 bases and J dropped 1 base, with 14 bases sitting between them. Germline values: CDR1 ENHRY, CDR2 SYGVKD. In nucleotides, the CDR3 is TGTGCCATCAGTGAACTTAGGGGCGGAGGCACAGATACGCAGTATTTT. Translation: CAISELRGGGTDTQYF.

This clonotype was seen ten or more times. V and J are TRBV10-3 and TRBJ1-1, with 7 positions matching TRBD1. CDR1 and CDR2 from the germline V gene are ENHRY and SYGVKD. After removal of 6 bases from V and 1 base from J, the junction contained 8 bases not matched to a gene. This CDR3 contains 15 residues. CDR3 loop: CAIRTNRGENTEAFF. CDR3 nucleotides: TGTGCCATCAGGACAAACAGGGGCGAGAACACTGAAGCTTTCTTT.

This clonotype has only a few counts. V and J are TRBV5-4 and TRBJ2-6; D unclear. Germline CDR1 is SGHNT and CDR2 is YYREEE (reference sequence). The ends were cut back, 0 bases at V and 3 bases at J, with 7 bases in the middle. The length of the CDR3 is 15 residues. As DNA, the CDR3 is TGTGCCAGCAGCTTGGGGACGGGTGGGGCCAACGTCCTGACTTTC. This sequence encodes CASSLGTGGANVLTF.

The sample holds a few counts of this clonotype. The chain is built from TRBV2 and TRBJ2-3; D is possibly TRBD2 (6 bases). This CDR3 is built from 14 residues. CDR1 is SNHLY and CDR2 is FYNNEI in the germline V gene. Trimming took off 6 bases at V and 3 bases at J, with 13 bases between the two ends. Here the CDR3 reads CASSDTGGTDTQYF. In nucleotides, the CDR3 is TGTGCCAGCAGCGACACAGGAGGGACAGATACGCAGTATTTT.

This clonotype was counted between two and nine times. The genes are TRBV13 and TRBJ2-5; D gene unclear. Germline CDR1 PRHDT, CDR2 FYEKMQ (reference sequence). V dropped 1 base and J dropped 2 bases, with 5 bases sitting between them. The CDR3 extends over 13 amino acids. CDR3 sequence: CASSLASQETQYF. In nucleotides, the CDR3 is TGTGCCAGCAGCTTAGCCTCTCAAGAGACCCAGTACTTC. The full variable domain, with the rest looked up from reference TRBV13 and TRBJ2-5, is AAGVIQSPRHLIKEKRETATLKCYPIPRHDTVYWYQQGPGQDPQFLISFYEKMQSDKGSIPDRFSAQQFSDYHSELNMSSLELGDSALYFCASSLASQETQYFGPGTRLLVL.

V is TRBV9 and J is TRBJ1-3; D possibly corresponds to TRBD1 (6 bases). Per the germline V gene, CDR1 is SGDLS and CDR2 is YYNGEE. The CDR3 consists of 15 residues. Trimming stripped 4 bases from V and 5 bases from J, with 16 bases between. In DNA form, the CDR3 reads TGTGCCAGCAGCCAGGGACAAGCCGTTCGAAACACCATATATTTT. Amino acids: CASSQGQAVRNTIYF.

This clonotype was seen a few times. The chain joins TRBV12-3 or TRBV12-4 to TRBJ2-2, with D hard to call. Trimming left V 7 bases short and J 6 bases short, with 15 bases between. The CDR3 sequence is 14 residues long. The CDR3 sequence is CASTPRRTSGELFF. CDR3 nucleotide sequence: TGTGCCAGCACCCCCCGCAGGACCTCCGGGGAGCTGTTTTTT.

This clonotype was seen a few times. The chain joins TRBV20-1 to TRBJ1-1; D possibly corresponds to TRBD1 (6 bases). This CDR3 has 13 amino acids. CDR1 and CDR2 (germline): DFQATT, SNEGSKA (reference sequence). Trimming left V 6 bases short and J 1 base short, with 12 bases between. CDR3: CSAPGQPNTEAFF. CDR3 coding DNA: TGCAGTGCCCCTGGACAGCCGAACACTGAAGCTTTCTTT.

This chain joins TRBV28 and TRBJ1-2; D ambiguous. V shed 3 bases and J shed 6 bases, with 11 bases lying between them. Per the germline V gene, CDR1 is MDHEN and CDR2 is SYDVKM. The CDR3 length is 13 residues. This chain's CDR3 is CASSLFGVDGYTF. DNA of the CDR3: TGTGCCAGCAGTTTGTTCGGGGTGGATGGCTACACCTTC.

This clonotype was counted between two and nine times. V usage is TRBV3-1 and J usage is TRBJ2-2, with D perhaps TRBD2 (5 bases). The CDR3 covers 14 residues. Germline V gene data show CDR1 as LGHDT and CDR2 as YNNKEL (reference sequence). V was pared by 1 base and J by 6 bases, with 9 bases between. In DNA, the CDR3 is TGTGCCAGCAGCCAAGCTCGGGGAGCCGGGGAGCTGTTTTTT. As protein: CASSQARGAGELFF.

Only a few counts were recorded for this clonotype. The gene calls are TRBV7-9 and TRBJ2-1; 9 nucleotides line up with TRBD2. Unmatched junction bases numbered 16, after V lost 5 bases and J lost 8 bases. The CDR3 has 17 residues. CDR1 and CDR2 (germline): SEHNR, FQNEAQ (reference sequence). CDR3 loop: CASSPLQRGDELDEQFF. The CDR3 DNA is TGTGCCAGCAGCCCACTTCAGCGGGGGGATGAGCTGGATGAGCAGTTCTTC.

The J gene is TRBJ2-5, the V gene TRBV5-5; the D gene is possibly TRBD2 (5 bases). Trimming pared 1 base from V and 4 bases from J, leaving 17 bases between. This CDR3 contains 16 residues. Germline V gene lookup returns CDR1 SGHKS and CDR2 YYEKEE (reference sequence). The CDR3 DNA follows: TGTGCCAGCAGCTTGTATCTAGTTCTTCGGGGAGAGACCCAGTACTTC. Its protein product is CASSLYLVLRGETQYF.

CDR3 loop: CASSRAEQFF. In DNA form, the CDR3 reads TGTGCCAGCTCGAGGGCAGAGCAGTTCTTC. The J gene is TRBJ2-1, the V gene TRBV28, with a possible D match to TRBD2 (5 bases). Germline V gene data show CDR1 as MDHEN and CDR2 as SYDVKM. Trimming took off 8 bases at V and 10 bases at J, with 9 bases between the two ends. The CDR3 has 10 amino acids.

This clonotype was observed a few times. The chain joins TRBV7-9 to TRBJ1-1; TRBD1 agrees at 7 bases. From germline, CDR1 is SEHNR and CDR2 FQNEAQ (reference sequence). Trimming took 4 bases from V and 5 from J; bases not matched to a gene: 13. There are 16 residues in the CDR3. The CDR3 bases are TGTGCCAGCAGCTCACATCTCGACAGGGATGCGACTGAAGCTTTCTTT. It codes for CASSSHLDRDATEAFF. The variable domain in full, completed from reference TRBV7-9 and TRBJ1-1, reads DTGVSQNPRHKITKRGQNVTFRCDPISEHNRLYWYRQTLGQGPEFLTYFQNEAQLEKSRLLSDRFSAERPKGSFSTLEIQRTEQGDSAMYLCASSSHLDRDATEAFFGQGTRLTVV.

The table lists this clonotype with a few counts. This rearrangement joins TRBV29-1 to TRBJ2-5; 8 bases map to TRBD1. The CDR3 is 15 residues long. With V trimmed by 3 bases and J by 4 bases, 10 bases remained unmatched. Germline V lookup: CDR1 SQVTM, CDR2 ANQGSEA. CDR3 bases: TGCAGCGTTGAGTTTGTTGACAGGGGAAGAGAGACCCAGTACTTC. Protein: CSVEFVDRGRETQYF.

At least ten counts were recorded for this clonotype. The chain links TRBV7-3 to TRBJ2-5; the D gene is possibly TRBD2 (5 bases). Germline V lookup: CDR1 SGHTA, CDR2 FQGTGA. The CDR3 spans 15 residues. With 5 bases removed from V and 3 bases from J, the gap between germline ends came to 16 bases. The CDR3 DNA reads as TGTGCCAGCAGCCTCCGGGGTAGCAGAGAAGAGACCCAGTACTTC. Translation: CASSLRGSREETQYF. The full variable domain, completed using reference TRBV7-3 and TRBJ2-5, is GAGVSQTPSNKVTEKGKYVELRCDPISGHTALYWYRQSLGQGPEFLIYFQGTGAADDSGLPNDRFFAVRPEGSVSTLKIQRTERGDSAVYLCASSLRGSREETQYFGPGTRLLVL.

The chain carries TRBV30 and TRBJ2-7; D is tentatively TRBD1 or TRBD2 (5 bases each). This CDR3 contains 12 residues. The V end lost 7 bases, the J end lost 3 bases, and 13 bases lay between the germline ends. From germline, CDR1 is GTSNPN and CDR2 SVGIG (reference sequence). Here the CDR3 DNA reads TGTGCCTCCGGGGCCCTCGGCTACGAGCAGTACTTC. Residues: CASGALGYEQYF.

This clonotype was seen a few times. The chain employs TRBV19 and TRBJ1-5; D is ambiguous. V was shortened by 0 bases and J by 0 bases, with 12 bases between the two germline ends. CDR1 is LNHDA and CDR2 is SQIVND in the germline V gene (reference sequence). The CDR3 length is 17 residues. The CDR3 sequence: CASSIDSPEYSNQPQHF. The CDR3 region has the DNA TGTGCCAGTAGTATAGATAGTCCAGAGTATAGCAATCAGCCCCAGCATTTT.

The gene calls are TRBV4-1 and TRBJ2-7; D tentatively fits TRBD1 or TRBD2 (6 bases each). The CDR3 has 16 amino acids. The V and J ends lost 3 bases and 2 bases respectively, with 17 bases between them. Per germline, CDR1 MGHRA and CDR2 YSYEKL. The CDR3 is CASSHLGGMSPYEQYF. The CDR3 region has the DNA TGCGCCAGCAGCCATCTAGGGGGGATGTCCCCCTACGAGCAGTACTTC.

The chain has TRBV7-8 and TRBJ2-4; tentative D call: TRBD2 (6 bases). The germline gives CDR1 SGHVS, CDR2 FQNEAQ. V was clipped by 3 bases and J by 2 bases, with 17 bases between them. The CDR3 length is 17 residues. The DNA for the CDR3 is TGTGCCAGCAGCTTTACTAGGGGCGCGGGGCCCAAAAACATTCAGTACTTC. Its protein is CASSFTRGAGPKNIQYF.

V usage is TRBV1 and J usage is TRBJ2-7. TRBV1 is shown as a pseudogene. The CDR3 has 15 residues. DNA of the CDR3: TGCACCAGCAGCCAAGGCCCAGAGCCTTCCTACGAGCAGTACGTC. Translation gives CTSSQGPEPSYEQYV.

A few counts support this clonotype. The chain couples TRBV14 to TRBJ2-7; TRBD1 matches at 12 bases. V shed 8 bases and J 3 bases; nucleotides not matched to a gene: 8. The CDR3 extends over 15 amino acids. Germline assignment: CDR1 SGHDN and CDR2 FVKESK. The CDR3 region has the DNA TGTGCCAGCGGGTCCGGGACAGGGGGCTTCTACGAGCAGTACTTC. This sequence encodes CASGSGTGGFYEQYF. Together with reference TRBV14 and TRBJ2-7, the CDR3 gives the full variable domain: EAGVTQFPSHSVIEKGQTVTLRCDPISGHDNLYWYRRVMGKEIKFLLHFVKESKQDESGMPNNRFLAERTGGTYSTLKVQPAELEDSGVYFCASGSGTGGFYEQYFGPGTRLTVT.

This clonotype was detected only a few times. J is TRBJ1-4 and V is TRBV6-1, with D possibly matching TRBD1 (6 bases). Between the trimmed V and J ends, which lost 3 bases and 3 bases, there was a span of 11 bases. CDR1 and CDR2 (germline): MNHNS, SASEGT. This CDR3 has 15 residues. CDR3 sequence reads: CASSEPQGANEKLFF. The CDR3 nucleotides read TGTGCCAGCAGTGAGCCACAGGGAGCTAATGAAAAACTGTTTTTT.